The 13 T cell receptor beta chains below were found in one sample sequenced in a study of Tregs in tolerant kidney transplant recipients. The repertoire was sequenced with immunoSEQ multiplex PCR; TCRdb's copy has only in-frame clones and lacks some. The data hold some 240,000 clones, with about 80% observed a single time. What was sequenced was CD4+ T cells from blood. The receptors derive from a human donor in good health.

This clone was seen just once. CDR3 loop: CASSLAGQGAWEQYF. The DNA for the CDR3 is TGTGCCAGCAGCTTAGCCGGACAGGGGGCGTGGGAGCAGTACTTC. This sequence joins TRBV13 and TRBJ2-7, with 11 bases matching TRBD1. CDR1 is PRHDT, CDR2 FYEKMQ, per germline (reference sequence). There are 15 residues in the CDR3. V gave up 1 base and J gave up 7 bases; unmatched junction bases: 6.

This sequence joins TRBV5-1 and TRBJ2-3; D not certain. The V end lost 3 bases, the J end lost 10 bases, and 15 bases lay between the germline ends. There are 13 residues in the CDR3. In germline, CDR1 is SGHRS, CDR2 YFSETQ. The DNA of the CDR3 is TGCGCCAGCAGCTCGTTAGGTAGAGTGGCGCAGTATTTT. Protein: CASSSLGRVAQYF.

The V gene is TRBV6-6, the J gene TRBJ1-2; D ambiguous. The CDR3 length is 9 residues. Germline V gene data show CDR1 as MNHNY and CDR2 as SVGAGI (reference sequence). V lost 4 bases to trimming and J lost 13 bases, with 7 bases between them. CDR3 sequence (DNA): TGTGCCAGCAGTTCGCCCCCCACCTTC. Its protein product is CASSSPPTF.

This clone was seen only once. This rearrangement joins TRBV6-5 to TRBJ1-5; 7 positions agree with TRBD1. CDR1 and CDR2 from the germline V gene are MNHEY and SVGAGI. The length of the CDR3 is 14 residues. J gave up 6 bases and V 5 bases, and 7 bases lay outside the gene matches. CDR3 in amino acids: CASSADRVGQPQHF. The CDR3 bases are TGTGCCAGCAGTGCTGACAGGGTCGGTCAGCCCCAGCATTTT.

The rearrangement links TRBV4-2 to TRBJ2-7, with D unresolved. V gave up 3 bases and J gave up 3 bases, with 15 bases separating them. The CDR3 contains 15 residues. Germline V lookup: CDR1 LGHNA, CDR2 YNFKEQ. The CDR3 loop is CASSHRIDQFYEQYF. CDR3 coding DNA: TGTGCCAGCAGCCACAGAATAGACCAATTCTACGAGCAGTACTTC.

The chain carries TRBV20-1 and TRBJ1-1; D is undetermined. Trimming took 5 bases from V and 1 from J, leaving 5 bases between them. The V gene's germline CDR1 is DFQATT and CDR2 SNEGSKA (reference sequence). CDR3 length: 11 amino acids. The CDR3 coding sequence is TGCAGTGCTCTCAAGAACACTGAAGCTTTCTTT. Translated: CSALKNTEAFF.

For the CDR3, the DNA is TGTGCCAGCAGCCAGCGGGGACTAGGATCCTACAATGAGCAGTTCTTC. Translated, it gives CASSQRGLGSYNEQFF. The chain links TRBV5-8 to TRBJ2-1, with 8 bases matching TRBD2. The germline V gene encodes CDR1 SGHTS and CDR2 YDEGEE. The junction had 7 bases not matched to a gene; V was cut back by 4 bases and J by 1 base. The CDR3 runs to 16 residues.

The rearrangement links TRBV18 to TRBJ1-5, with 8 bases matching TRBD1. The length of the CDR3 is 15 residues. Per germline, CDR1 KGHSH and CDR2 LQKENI. Trimming at V came to 3 bases and at J to 4 bases, leaving 5 bases not matched to a gene. The CDR3 nucleotides are TGTGCCAGCTCACCCGGGGGACAGGTGAATCAGCCCCAGCATTTT. This translates into CASSPGGQVNQPQHF.

The chain combines TRBV10-2 with TRBJ2-7, with D perhaps TRBD1 (5 bases). The CDR3 consists of 14 residues. Trimming took 2 bases from V and 0 from J, leaving 8 bases between them. Germline V CDR1 and CDR2: WSHSY, SAAADI. The DNA for the CDR3 is TGCGCCAGCAGTGAGACAGGTCGCTCCTACGAGCAGTACTTC. Encoded protein: CASSETGRSYEQYF.

V is TRBV5-1 and J is TRBJ2-5; 7 positions agree with TRBD1. With 4 bases clipped from V and 2 bases from J, the junction kept 8 bases outside the gene matches. This CDR3 contains 15 residues. CDR1 is SGHRS, CDR2 YFSETQ, per germline. The CDR3 sequence: CASSRQTGQQETQYF. The CDR3 DNA sequence: TGCGCCAGCAGCAGGCAGACGGGACAGCAAGAGACCCAGTACTTC.

About this clone itself: Just one base apart from a much larger clone, this may be a read error. The rearrangement joins TRBV5-1 to TRBJ1-2, with 7 bases aligning to TRBD1. The CDR3 extends over 13 amino acids. In germline, CDR1 is SGHRS, CDR2 YFSETQ. The CDR3 sequence is CARSGGDSYGYTF. CDR3 sequence (DNA): TGCGCCCGCAGCGGGGGGGACAGCTATGGCTACACCTTC.

The V call is TRBV5-1, the J call TRBJ2-7; TRBD1 agrees at 9 bases. The CDR3 has 15 residues. CDR1 and CDR2 from the germline V gene are SGHRS and YFSETQ. Unmatched junction bases numbered 10, after V lost 4 bases and J lost 5 bases. DNA for the CDR3: TGCGCCAGCAGCGACGCCGGGACAGGGCTGAACGAGCAGTACTTC. This encodes CASSDAGTGLNEQYF.

The chain uses TRBV6-5 and TRBJ1-5; no firm D call. With 2 bases removed from V and 1 base from J, the gap between germline ends came to 9 bases. Germline-derived CDR1 and CDR2 are MNHEY and SVGAGI. The CDR3 extends over 15 amino acids. CDR3 protein: CASSYTATSNQPQHF. CDR3 coding DNA: TGTGCCAGCAGTTACACAGCAACGAGCAATCAGCCCCAGCATTTT.